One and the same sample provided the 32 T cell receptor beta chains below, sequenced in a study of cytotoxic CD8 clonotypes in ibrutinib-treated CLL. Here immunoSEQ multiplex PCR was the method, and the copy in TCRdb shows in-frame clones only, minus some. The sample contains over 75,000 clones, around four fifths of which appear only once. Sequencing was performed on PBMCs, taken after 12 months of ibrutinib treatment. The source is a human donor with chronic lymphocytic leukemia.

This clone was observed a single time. The CDR3 reads CTSSQAGLHRWGETQYF. The CDR3, as DNA: TGCACCAGCAGCCAAGCAGGCCTTCATAGATGGGGAGAGACCCAGTACTTC. The rearrangement joins TRBV1 to TRBJ2-5. TRBV1 is tagged as a pseudogene. This CDR3 has 17 amino acids.

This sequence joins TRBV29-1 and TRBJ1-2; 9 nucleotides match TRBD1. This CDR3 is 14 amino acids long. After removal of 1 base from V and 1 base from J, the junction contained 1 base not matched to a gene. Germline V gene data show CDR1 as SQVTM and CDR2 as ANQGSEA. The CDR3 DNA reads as TGCAGCGTTGAAGGGACAGGGGATAACTATGGCTACACCTTC. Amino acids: CSVEGTGDNYGYTF.

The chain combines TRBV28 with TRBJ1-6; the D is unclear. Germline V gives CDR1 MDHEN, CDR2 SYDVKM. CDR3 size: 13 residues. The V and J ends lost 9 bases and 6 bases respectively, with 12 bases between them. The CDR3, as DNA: TGTGCCAGTTCCGTCAAACCTAATTCACCCCTCCACTTT. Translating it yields CASSVKPNSPLHF.

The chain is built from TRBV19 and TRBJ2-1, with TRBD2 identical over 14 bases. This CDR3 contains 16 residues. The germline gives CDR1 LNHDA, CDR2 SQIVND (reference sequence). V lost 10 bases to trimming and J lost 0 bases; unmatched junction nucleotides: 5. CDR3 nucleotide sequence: TGTGCCACCGGGACTAGCGGGGGCCCCTCCTACAATGAGCAGTTCTTC. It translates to CATGTSGGPSYNEQFF.

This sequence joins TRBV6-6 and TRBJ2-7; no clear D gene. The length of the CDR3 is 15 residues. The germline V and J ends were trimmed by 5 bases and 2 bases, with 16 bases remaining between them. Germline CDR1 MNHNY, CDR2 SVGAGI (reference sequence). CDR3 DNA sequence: TGTGCCAGCAGTCCCGCAAGGCTGTTAGCCTACGAGCAGTACTTC. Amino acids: CASSPARLLAYEQYF.

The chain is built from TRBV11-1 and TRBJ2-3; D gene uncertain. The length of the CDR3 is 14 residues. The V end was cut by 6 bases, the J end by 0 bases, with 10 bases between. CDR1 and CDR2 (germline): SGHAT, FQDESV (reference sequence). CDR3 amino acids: CASRLAASTDTQYF. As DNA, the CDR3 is TGTGCCAGCAGGCTGGCCGCGAGCACAGATACGCAGTATTTT. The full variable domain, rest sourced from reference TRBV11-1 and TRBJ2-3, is EAEVAQSPRYKITEKSQAVAFWCDPISGHATLYWYRQILGQGPELLVQFQDESVVDDSQLPKDRFSAERLKGVDSTLKIQPAELGDSAMYLCASRLAASTDTQYFGPGTRLTVL.

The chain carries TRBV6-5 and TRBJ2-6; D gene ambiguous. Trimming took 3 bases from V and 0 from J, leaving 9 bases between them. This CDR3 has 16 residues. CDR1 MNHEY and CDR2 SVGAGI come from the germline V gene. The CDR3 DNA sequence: TGTGCCAGCAGTTATCGGCGGTCCTCTGGGGCCAACGTCCTGACTTTC. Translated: CASSYRRSSGANVLTF.

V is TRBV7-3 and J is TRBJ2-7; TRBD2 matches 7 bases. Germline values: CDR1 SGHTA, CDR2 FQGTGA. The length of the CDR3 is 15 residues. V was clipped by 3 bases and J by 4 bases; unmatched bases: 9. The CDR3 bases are TGTGCCAGCAGCTTGACCTCCGGGACTACGTACGAGCAGTACTTC. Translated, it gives CASSLTSGTTYEQYF.

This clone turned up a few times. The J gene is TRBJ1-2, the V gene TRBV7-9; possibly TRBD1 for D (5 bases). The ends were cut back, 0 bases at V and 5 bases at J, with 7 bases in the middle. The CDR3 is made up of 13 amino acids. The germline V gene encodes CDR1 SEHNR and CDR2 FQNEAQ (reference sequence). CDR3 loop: CASSLAGTYGYTF. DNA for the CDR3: TGTGCCAGCAGCTTAGCGGGGACGTATGGCTACACCTTC.

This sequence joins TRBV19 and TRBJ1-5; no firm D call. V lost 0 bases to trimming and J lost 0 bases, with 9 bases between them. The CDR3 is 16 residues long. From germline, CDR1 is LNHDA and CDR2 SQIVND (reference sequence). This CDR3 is CASSIDAVYSNQPQHF. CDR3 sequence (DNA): TGTGCCAGTAGTATAGATGCAGTCTATAGCAATCAGCCCCAGCATTTT.

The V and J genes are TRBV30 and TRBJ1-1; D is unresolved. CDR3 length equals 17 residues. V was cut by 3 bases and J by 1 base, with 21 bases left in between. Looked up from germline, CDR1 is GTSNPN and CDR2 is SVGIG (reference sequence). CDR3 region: CAWRSALAPPANTEAFF. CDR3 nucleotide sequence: TGTGCCTGGAGATCGGCCCTAGCACCCCCCGCGAACACTGAAGCTTTCTTT.

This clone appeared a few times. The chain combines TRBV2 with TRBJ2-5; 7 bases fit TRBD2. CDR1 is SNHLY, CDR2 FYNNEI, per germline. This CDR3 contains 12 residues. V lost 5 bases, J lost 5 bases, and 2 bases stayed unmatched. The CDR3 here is CASSTSVETQYF. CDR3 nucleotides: TGTGCCAGCAGTACTAGCGTCGAGACCCAGTACTTC. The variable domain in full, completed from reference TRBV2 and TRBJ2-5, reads EPEVTQTPSHQVTQMGQEVILRCVPISNHLYFYWYRQILGQKVEFLVSFYNNEISEKSEIFDDQFSVERPDGSNFTLKIRSTKLEDSAMYFCASSTSVETQYFGPGTRLLVL.

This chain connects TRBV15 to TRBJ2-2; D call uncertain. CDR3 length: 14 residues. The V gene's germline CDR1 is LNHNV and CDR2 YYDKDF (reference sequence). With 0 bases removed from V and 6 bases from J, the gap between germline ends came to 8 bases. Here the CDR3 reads CATSRDRVAGELFF. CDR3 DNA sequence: TGTGCCACCAGCAGAGATAGGGTCGCCGGGGAGCTGTTTTTT.

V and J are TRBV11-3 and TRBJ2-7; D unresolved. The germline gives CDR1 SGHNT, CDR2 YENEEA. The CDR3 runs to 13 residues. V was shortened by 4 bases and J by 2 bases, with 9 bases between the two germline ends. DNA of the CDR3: TGTGCCAGCAGCTGGCAGACTCCCTACGAGCAGTACTTC. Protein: CASSWQTPYEQYF. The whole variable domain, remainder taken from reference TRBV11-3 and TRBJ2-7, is EAGVVQSPRYKIIEKKQPVAFWCNPISGHNTLYWYLQNLGQGPELLIRYENEEAVDDSQLPKDRFSAERLKGVDSTLKIQPAELGDSAVYLCASSWQTPYEQYFGPGTRLTVT.

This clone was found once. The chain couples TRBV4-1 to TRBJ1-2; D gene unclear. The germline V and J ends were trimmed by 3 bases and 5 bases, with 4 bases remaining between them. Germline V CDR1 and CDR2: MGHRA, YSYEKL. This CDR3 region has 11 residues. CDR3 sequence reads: CASSQGYGYTF. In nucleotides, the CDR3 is TGCGCCAGCAGCCAGGGTTATGGCTACACCTTC.

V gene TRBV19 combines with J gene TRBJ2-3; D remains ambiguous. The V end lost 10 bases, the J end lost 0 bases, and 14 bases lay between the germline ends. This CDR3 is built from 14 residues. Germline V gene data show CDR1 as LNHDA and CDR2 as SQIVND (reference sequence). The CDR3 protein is CATKADTSTDTQYF. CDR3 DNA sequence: TGTGCCACTAAAGCTGACACTAGCACAGATACGCAGTATTTT.

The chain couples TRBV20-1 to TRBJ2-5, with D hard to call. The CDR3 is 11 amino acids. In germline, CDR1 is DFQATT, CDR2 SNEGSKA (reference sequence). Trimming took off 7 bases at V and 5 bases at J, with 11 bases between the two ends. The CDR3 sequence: CSGRLRETQYF. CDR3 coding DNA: TGCAGTGGACGTCTTCGGGAGACCCAGTACTTC.

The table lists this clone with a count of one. The CDR3 DNA reads TGTGCCAGCAGCGTATACCCAGAATTAAGCTACGAGCAGTACTTC. It yields the protein CASSVYPELSYEQYF. This rearrangement joins TRBV9 to TRBJ2-7; D gene ambiguous. Germline loops: CDR1 SGDLS, CDR2 YYNGEE. V dropped 1 base and J dropped 3 bases, with 14 bases sitting between them. The CDR3 totals 15 residues.

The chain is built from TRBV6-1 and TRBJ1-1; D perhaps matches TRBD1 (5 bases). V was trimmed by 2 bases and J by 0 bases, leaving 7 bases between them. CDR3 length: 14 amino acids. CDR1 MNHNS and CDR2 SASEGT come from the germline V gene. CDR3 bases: TGTGCCAGCAGTGAACAGGGTCTGAACACTGAAGCTTTCTTT. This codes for CASSEQGLNTEAFF.

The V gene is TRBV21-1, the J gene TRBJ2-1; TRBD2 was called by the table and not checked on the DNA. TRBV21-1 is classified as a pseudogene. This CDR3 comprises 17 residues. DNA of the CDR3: TGTGCCAGCAGCAAAGGGGCCTCTAGCGGGGGGGCCGATGAGCAGTTCTTC. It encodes CASSKGASSGGADEQFF.

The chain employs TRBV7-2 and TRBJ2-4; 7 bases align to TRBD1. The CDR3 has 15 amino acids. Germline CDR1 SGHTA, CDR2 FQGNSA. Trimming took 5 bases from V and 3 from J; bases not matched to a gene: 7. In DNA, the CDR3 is TGTGCCAGCAGCAACGGGACAGTGGGCAAAAACATTCAGTACTTC. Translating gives CASSNGTVGKNIQYF. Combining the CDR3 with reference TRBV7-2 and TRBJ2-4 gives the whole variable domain GAGVSQSPSNKVTEKGKDVELRCDPISGHTALYWYRQSLGQGLEFLIYFQGNSAPDKSGLPSDRFSAERTGGSVSTLTIQRTQQEDSAVYLCASSNGTVGKNIQYFGAGTRLSVL.

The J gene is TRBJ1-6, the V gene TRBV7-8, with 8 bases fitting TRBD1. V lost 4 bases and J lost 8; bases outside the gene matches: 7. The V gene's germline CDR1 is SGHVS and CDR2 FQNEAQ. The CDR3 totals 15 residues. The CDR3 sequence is CASSSLAGGYSPLHF. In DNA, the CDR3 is TGTGCCAGCAGCTCTCTAGCAGGGGGCTATTCACCCCTCCACTTT.

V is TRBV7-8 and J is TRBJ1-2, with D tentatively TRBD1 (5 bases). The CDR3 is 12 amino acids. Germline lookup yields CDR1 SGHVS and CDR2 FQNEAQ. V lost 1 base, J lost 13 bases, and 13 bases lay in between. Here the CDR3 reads CASSLGGAPSTF. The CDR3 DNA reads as TGTGCCAGCAGCTTAGGTGGGGCCCCCTCCACCTTC.

In DNA, the CDR3 is TGCGCCAGCAGCCAAGGTACAGGGACCTACGAGCAGTACTTC. It specifies CASSQGTGTYEQYF. V and J are TRBV4-1 and TRBJ2-7, with D possibly matching TRBD1 (6 bases). Germline lookup yields CDR1 MGHRA and CDR2 YSYEKL. V gave up 1 base and J gave up 2 bases, with 9 bases separating them. The CDR3 totals 14 residues.

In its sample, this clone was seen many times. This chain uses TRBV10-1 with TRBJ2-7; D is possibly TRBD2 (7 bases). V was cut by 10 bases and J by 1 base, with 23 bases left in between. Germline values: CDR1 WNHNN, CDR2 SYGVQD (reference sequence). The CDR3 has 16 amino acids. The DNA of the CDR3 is TGCGCCACGGTCGGGGCGGGGGCCTGGGCGTCCTACGAGCAGTACTTC. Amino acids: CATVGAGAWASYEQYF.

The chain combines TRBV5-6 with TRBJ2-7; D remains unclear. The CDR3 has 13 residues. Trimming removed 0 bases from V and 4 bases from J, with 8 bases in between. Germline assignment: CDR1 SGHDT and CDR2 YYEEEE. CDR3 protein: CASSLDEEYEQYF. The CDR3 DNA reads TGTGCCAGCAGCTTGGACGAGGAGTACGAGCAGTACTTC.

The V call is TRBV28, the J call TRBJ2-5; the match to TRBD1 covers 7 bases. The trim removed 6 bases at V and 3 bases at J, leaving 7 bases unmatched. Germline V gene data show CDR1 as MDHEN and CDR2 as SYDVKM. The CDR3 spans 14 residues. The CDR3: CASSLGDREETQYF. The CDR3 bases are TGTGCCAGCAGCTTGGGAGACAGGGAAGAGACCCAGTACTTC. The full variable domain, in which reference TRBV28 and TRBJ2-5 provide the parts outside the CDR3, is DVKVTQSSRYLVKRTGEKVFLECVQDMDHENMFWYRQDPGLGLRLIYFSYDVKMKEKGDIPEGYSVSREKKERFSLILESASTNQTSMYLCASSLGDREETQYFGPGTRLLVL.

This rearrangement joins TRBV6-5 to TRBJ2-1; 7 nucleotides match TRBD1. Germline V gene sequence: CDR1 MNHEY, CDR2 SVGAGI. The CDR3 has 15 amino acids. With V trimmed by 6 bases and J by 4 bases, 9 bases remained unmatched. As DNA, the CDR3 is TGTGCCAGCAGAACAATCAGGACAGGATACAATGAGCAGTTCTTC. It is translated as CASRTIRTGYNEQFF.

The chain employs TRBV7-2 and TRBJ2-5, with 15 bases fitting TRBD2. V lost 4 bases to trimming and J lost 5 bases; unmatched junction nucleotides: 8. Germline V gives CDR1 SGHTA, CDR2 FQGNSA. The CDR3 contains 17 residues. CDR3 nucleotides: TGTGCCAGCAGCTCCCGGACTAGCGGGGGGGCCGGGGAGACCCAGTACTTC. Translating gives CASSSRTSGGAGETQYF. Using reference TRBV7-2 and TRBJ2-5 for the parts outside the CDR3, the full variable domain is GAGVSQSPSNKVTEKGKDVELRCDPISGHTALYWYRQSLGQGLEFLIYFQGNSAPDKSGLPSDRFSAERTGGSVSTLTIQRTQQEDSAVYLCASSSRTSGGAGETQYFGPGTRLLVL.

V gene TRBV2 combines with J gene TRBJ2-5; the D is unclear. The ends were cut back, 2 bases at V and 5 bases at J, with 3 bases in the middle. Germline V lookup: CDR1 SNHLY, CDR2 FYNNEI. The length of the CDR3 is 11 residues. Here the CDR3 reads CASSESETQYF. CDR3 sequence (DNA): TGTGCCAGCAGTGAAAGTGAGACCCAGTACTTC.

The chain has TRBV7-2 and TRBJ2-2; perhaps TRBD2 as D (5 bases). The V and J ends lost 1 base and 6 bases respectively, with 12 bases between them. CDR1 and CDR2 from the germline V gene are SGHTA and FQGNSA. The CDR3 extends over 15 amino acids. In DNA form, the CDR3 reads TGTGCCAGCAGCTTAGGGGTAACGGGATCCGGGGAGCTGTTTTTT. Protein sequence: CASSLGVTGSGELFF. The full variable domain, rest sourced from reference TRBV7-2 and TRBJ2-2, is GAGVSQSPSNKVTEKGKDVELRCDPISGHTALYWYRQSLGQGLEFLIYFQGNSAPDKSGLPSDRFSAERTGGSVSTLTIQRTQQEDSAVYLCASSLGVTGSGELFFGEGSRLTVL.

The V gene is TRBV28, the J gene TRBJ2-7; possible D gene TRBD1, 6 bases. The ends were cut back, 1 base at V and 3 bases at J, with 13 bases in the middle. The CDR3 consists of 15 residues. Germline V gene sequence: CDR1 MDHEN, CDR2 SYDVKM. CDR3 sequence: CASSLSDRRGYEQYF. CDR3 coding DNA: TGTGCCAGCAGTTTATCCGACAGGAGAGGCTACGAGCAGTACTTC.